The 30 T cell receptor beta chains below all came from one sample that was sequenced in a study of CD8+ T cells in alopecia areata. Treatment indicated: oral pan-JAK inhibitor, 5-10 mg twice daily. Following extraction, RNA underwent reverse transcription to cDNA, which served as the sequencing template. Some clones are missing from TCRdb's copy, which holds only in-frame ones; the method was immunoSEQ multiplex PCR. This sample has about 94,000 clones, with just over 70% found just once. The material was CD8+ T cells sorted from blood, obtained at week 44, from a patient treated with tofacitinib. The receptors originated from a human donor with alopecia areata.

The table lists this clone with a count of one. The chain uses TRBV19 and TRBJ1-1, with 7 bases that match TRBD1. The CDR3 length is 12 residues. J gave up 6 bases and V 6 bases, and 4 bases lay outside the gene matches. Germline V CDR1 and CDR2: LNHDA, SQIVND (reference sequence). The CDR3 nucleotides are TGTGCCAGTAGGCAGGGACAGCCTGAAGCTTTCTTT. This encodes CASRQGQPEAFF.

This clone was seen only once. The chain recombines TRBV7-8 with TRBJ2-3, with 8 bases matching TRBD1. The length of the CDR3 is 16 residues. Looked up from germline, CDR1 is SGHVS and CDR2 is FQNEAQ. V was clipped by 5 bases and J by 0 bases; unmatched bases: 7. The CDR3 region has the DNA TGTGCCAGCAGCCCAAGGACAGGGACGAGCACAGATACGCAGTATTTT. This translates into CASSPRTGTSTDTQYF.

The rearrangement uses TRBV19 and TRBJ1-1, with D hard to call. The V gene's germline CDR1 is LNHDA and CDR2 SQIVND (reference sequence). This CDR3 spans 13 amino acids. Trimming pared 5 bases from V and 0 bases from J, leaving 7 bases between. The DNA of the CDR3 is TGTGCCAGTAGTCTAGCCATGAACACTGAAGCTTTCTTT. Its translation: CASSLAMNTEAFF.

The chain employs TRBV29-1 and TRBJ2-1; D might be TRBD2 (5 bases). The ends were cut back, 6 bases at V and 0 bases at J, with 12 bases in the middle. The germline V gene has CDR1 SQVTM and CDR2 ANQGSEA. The CDR3 sequence is 14 residues long. The CDR3 sequence is CSVVGADSYNEQFF. DNA of the CDR3: TGCAGCGTGGTGGGAGCAGACTCCTACAATGAGCAGTTCTTC.

The V gene is TRBV14, the J gene TRBJ2-1; maybe TRBD2 (6 bases). There are 15 residues in the CDR3. Per the germline V gene, CDR1 is SGHDN and CDR2 is FVKESK. V shed 1 base and J shed 0 bases, with 7 bases lying between them. The CDR3 protein is CASSQVGSSYNEQFF. CDR3 in DNA: TGTGCCAGCAGCCAAGTCGGGAGCTCCTACAATGAGCAGTTCTTC.

The chain carries TRBV5-1 and TRBJ2-2; D unresolved. The length of the CDR3 is 14 residues. Per germline, CDR1 SGHRS and CDR2 YFSETQ. Trimming took off 1 base at V and 1 base at J, with 5 bases between the two ends. The CDR3 sequence: CASSLYMNTGELFF. In DNA, the CDR3 is TGCGCCAGCAGCTTGTACATGAACACCGGGGAGCTGTTTTTT. The full variable domain, with the rest looked up from reference TRBV5-1 and TRBJ2-2, is KAGVTQTPRYLIKTRGQQVTLSCSPISGHRSVSWYQQTPGQGLQFLFEYFSETQRNKGNFPGRFSGRQFSNSRSEMNVSTLELGDSALYLCASSLYMNTGELFFGEGSRLTVL.

The chain combines TRBV7-6 with TRBJ2-2; D gene uncertain. Per germline, CDR1 SGHVS and CDR2 FNYEAQ. CDR3 length: 13 residues. V was pared by 5 bases and J by 2 bases, with 6 bases between. The CDR3 region is CASSPYNTGELFF. The CDR3 coding sequence is TGTGCCAGCAGCCCTTATAACACCGGGGAGCTGTTTTTT. The variable domain in full, with the rest retrieved from reference TRBV7-6 and TRBJ2-2, is GAGVSQSPRYKVTKRGQDVALRCDPISGHVSLYWYRQALGQGPEFLTYFNYEAQQDKSGLPNDRFSAERPEGSISTLTIQRTEQRDSAMYRCASSPYNTGELFFGEGSRLTVL.

The V gene is TRBV30, the J gene TRBJ2-3, with D unresolved. CDR1 and CDR2 (germline): GTSNPN, SVGIG (reference sequence). CDR3 size: 10 residues. Trimming shortened V by 2 bases and J by 3 bases, and 0 bases separated the two germline ends. CDR3 DNA: TGTGCCTGGAGTACAGATACGCAGTATTTT. Its translation: CAWSTDTQYF.

The chain joins TRBV4-3 to TRBJ1-3; D is ambiguous. V lost 2 bases, J lost 1 base, and 15 bases lay in between. The CDR3 is 17 residues long. Germline CDR1 is LGHNA and CDR2 is YSLEER. CDR3 sequence reads: CASSQNPGMRSGNTIYF. The CDR3 DNA sequence: TGCGCCAGCAGCCAAAACCCCGGGATGAGGTCTGGAAACACCATATATTTT.

This clone was seen a few times. The chain combines TRBV4-1 with TRBJ2-1; 10 nucleotides line up with TRBD2. CDR1 and CDR2 (germline): MGHRA, YSYEKL. CDR3 length equals 15 residues. Losses at the gene ends were 4 bases for V and 5 bases for J; bases not matched to a gene: 5. The CDR3 loop reads CASSPILAGDNEQFF. CDR3 coding DNA: TGCGCCAGCAGCCCCATTCTAGCGGGAGACAATGAGCAGTTCTTC.

This sequence joins TRBV5-3 and TRBJ1-1, with D possibly TRBD1 on 5 matching bases. TRBV5-3 is designated an ORF whose function remains uncertain. Trimming removed 8 bases from V and 1 base from J, with 6 bases in between. The length of the CDR3 is 11 residues. CDR3 residues: CASQGNTEAFF. The CDR3 DNA is TGTGCCAGCCAGGGGAACACTGAAGCTTTCTTT.

This sequence joins TRBV7-9 and TRBJ1-1, with 8 bases lining up with TRBD1. V lost 5 bases to trimming and J lost 3 bases; unmatched junction nucleotides: 5. The CDR3 has 14 residues. CDR1 SEHNR and CDR2 FQNEAQ come from the germline V gene (reference sequence). This chain's CDR3 is CASSGRQGHTEAFF. CDR3 sequence (DNA): TGTGCCAGCAGCGGGAGACAGGGGCACACTGAAGCTTTCTTT.

V and J are TRBV30 and TRBJ2-3; D is perhaps TRBD2 (5 bases). Trimming took off 1 base at V and 1 base at J, with 12 bases between the two ends. The germline V gene encodes CDR1 GTSNPN and CDR2 SVGIG (reference sequence). There are 15 residues in the CDR3. The CDR3 here is CAWSALAWGTDTQYF. DNA for the CDR3: TGTGCCTGGAGTGCCCTAGCTTGGGGCACAGATACGCAGTATTTT.

The rearrangement uses TRBV29-1 and TRBJ2-2; 7 nucleotides match TRBD2. Trimming took 7 bases from V and 2 from J; bases not matched to a gene: 7. This CDR3 comprises 14 residues. CDR1 and CDR2 (germline): SQVTM, ANQGSEA. CDR3 in DNA: TGCAGCGCTGAGGGACTAACCAACACCGGGGAGCTGTTTTTT. Translating gives CSAEGLTNTGELFF.

The chain couples TRBV27 to TRBJ2-5; the D is unclear. The J call is uncertain, as TRBJ2-7 better fits the DNA end. This CDR3 has 15 residues. Germline CDR1 MNHEY, CDR2 SMNVEV (reference sequence). The CDR3 here is CASSLGLSPSYEQYF. In nucleotides, the CDR3 is TGTGCCAGCAGCTTAGGGCTATCCCCGTCCTACGAGCAGTACTTC.

The J gene is TRBJ2-7, the V gene TRBV7-9; D may be TRBD2 (5 bases). Germline CDR1 and CDR2: SEHNR and FQNEAQ (reference sequence). V was trimmed by 4 bases and J by 5 bases, leaving 18 bases between them. The CDR3 spans 15 residues. This chain's CDR3 is CASSSVGGGVHEQYF. The CDR3 DNA reads TGTGCCAGCAGCTCAGTTGGAGGAGGAGTCCACGAGCAGTACTTC.

The V and J genes are TRBV6-5 and TRBJ1-2; D not resolved. Trimming shortened V by 2 bases and J by 8 bases, and 15 bases separated the two germline ends. The CDR3 spans 14 residues. Germline CDR1 reads MNHEY; CDR2 reads SVGAGI. DNA for the CDR3: TGTGCCAGCAGTTACAGAATTGAGGGAACGGGCTACACCTTC. As protein: CASSYRIEGTGYTF.

The J gene is TRBJ2-2, the V gene TRBV7-6; D call uncertain. Trimming left V 5 bases short and J 4 bases short, with 11 bases between. This CDR3 contains 14 residues. Germline CDR1 and CDR2: SGHVS and FNYEAQ. This CDR3 is CASSPLPTTGELFF. The CDR3 bases are TGTGCCAGCAGCCCCCTTCCAACCACCGGGGAGCTGTTTTTT.

The CDR3: CAWSQGKATEAFF. In DNA form, the CDR3 reads TGTGCCTGGAGCCAGGGGAAGGCCACTGAAGCTTTCTTT. The rearrangement uses TRBV30 and TRBJ1-1; D might be TRBD1 (6 bases). CDR3 length: 13 amino acids. Between the trimmed V and J ends, which lost 3 bases and 4 bases, there was a span of 12 bases. Germline values: CDR1 GTSNPN, CDR2 SVGIG (reference sequence).

The chain couples TRBV19 to TRBJ2-1; D is possibly TRBD1 (7 bases). Germline V gives CDR1 LNHDA, CDR2 SQIVND (reference sequence). Trimming left V 3 bases short and J 7 bases short, with 13 bases between. The CDR3 runs to 14 residues. The CDR3 protein is CASSIDSGGNEQFF. DNA for the CDR3: TGTGCCAGTAGTATTGATTCAGGGGGGAATGAGCAGTTCTTC.

The chain carries TRBV30 and TRBJ2-2; 7 positions match TRBD1. Per germline, CDR1 GTSNPN and CDR2 SVGIG (reference sequence). V was clipped by 4 bases and J by 5 bases; unmatched bases: 4. There are 13 residues in the CDR3. CDR3 sequence reads: CAWKTGNTGELFF. Here the CDR3 DNA reads TGTGCCTGGAAGACAGGGAATACCGGGGAGCTGTTTTTT.

The rearrangement links TRBV6-6 to TRBJ1-1; D remains ambiguous. V lost 0 bases and J lost 1, with 9 bases in between. The germline CDR1 and CDR2 sequences are MNHNY and SVGAGI (reference sequence). The CDR3 has 15 amino acids. CDR3 region: CASSYSGIGNTEAFF. The CDR3 DNA reads as TGTGCCAGCAGTTACTCGGGAATAGGGAACACTGAAGCTTTCTTT.

As regards this clone: At the DNA level, this CDR3 is encoded by other sequences in the same sample as well. The V call is TRBV29-1, the J call TRBJ2-7, with D unclear. Germline V gives CDR1 SQVTM, CDR2 ANQGSEA. V was clipped by 4 bases and J by 0 bases, with 10 bases between them. This CDR3 has 13 amino acids. Here the CDR3 DNA reads TGCAGCGTTGTCCCAGGTAGCTCCTACGAGCAGTACTTC. This gives the protein CSVVPGSSYEQYF.

This chain uses TRBV6-5 with TRBJ2-3; 8 bases agree with TRBD1. CDR1 is MNHEY and CDR2 is SVGAGI in the germline V gene. V shed 7 bases and J 5 bases; nucleotides not matched to a gene: 2. The CDR3 length is 12 residues. The CDR3 region is CASTDRGDTQYF. In DNA, the CDR3 is TGTGCCAGCACAGACAGGGGAGATACGCAGTATTTT.

The J gene is TRBJ2-1, the V gene TRBV4-2, with TRBD2 matching 12 bases. This CDR3 has 17 amino acids. With 1 base clipped from V and 7 bases from J, the junction kept 8 bases outside the gene matches. Germline CDR1 reads LGHNA; CDR2 reads YNFKEQ. The CDR3 loop reads CASSQVGSSGGANEQFF. The CDR3 nucleotides are TGTGCCAGCAGCCAAGTCGGATCTAGCGGGGGGGCGAATGAGCAGTTCTTC.

The V call is TRBV7-2, the J call TRBJ1-2; D is ambiguous. V gave up 4 bases and J gave up 5 bases, with 26 bases separating them. The CDR3 runs 18 residues. Germline CDR1 reads SGHTA; CDR2 reads FQGNSA. The CDR3 DNA reads as TGTGCCAGCAGCTCGCCGGGCCCAGGACGGACGCTAGAGTATGGCTACACCTTC. Translation gives CASSSPGPGRTLEYGYTF. Looking up the rest from reference TRBV7-2 and TRBJ1-2 gives the full variable domain: GAGVSQSPSNKVTEKGKDVELRCDPISGHTALYWYRQSLGQGLEFLIYFQGNSAPDKSGLPSDRFSAERTGGSVSTLTIQRTQQEDSAVYLCASSSPGPGRTLEYGYTFGSGTRLTVV.

The CDR3 DNA follows: TGTGCCAGCAGTGAATCCCCCGGGACTAGCCAAGAGACCCAGTACTTC. Its protein is CASSESPGTSQETQYF. The chain carries TRBV25-1 and TRBJ2-5, with TRBD2 identical over 8 bases. The CDR3 is made up of 16 amino acids. V lost 1 base and J lost 1; bases outside the gene matches: 5. Germline V gene sequence: CDR1 MGHDK, CDR2 SYGVNS.

This clone was counted a few times. The V and J genes are TRBV2 and TRBJ2-1; D ambiguous. Germline V gives CDR1 SNHLY, CDR2 FYNNEI. The CDR3 covers 13 residues. Trimming took off 5 bases at V and 6 bases at J, with 11 bases between the two ends. As DNA, the CDR3 is TGTGCCAGCAGTTCAGATTTAGGCAATGAGCAGTTCTTC. Its translation: CASSSDLGNEQFF.

Only a few counts were recorded for this clone. V and J are TRBV5-6 and TRBJ1-1; D is undetermined. Germline lookup yields CDR1 SGHDT and CDR2 YYEEEE. The CDR3 runs to 12 residues. Deletions cut 0 bases from V and 8 bases from J, with 8 bases between. In DNA, the CDR3 is TGTGCCAGCAGCTTGGGTATCTCGGAAGCTTTCTTT. Translation gives CASSLGISEAFF.

This chain links TRBV7-6 with TRBJ2-5, with 7 bases lining up with TRBD1. The germline gives CDR1 SGHVS, CDR2 FNYEAQ. This CDR3 is 14 amino acids long. V was pared by 5 bases and J by 2 bases, with 5 bases of the junction left unmatched. DNA of the CDR3: TGTGCCAGCAGCCTCCGGGACAGACAAGAGACCCAGTACTTC. Protein product: CASSLRDRQETQYF.